These 29 T cell receptor beta chains share one sample of origin, sequenced in a study of PD-1 blockade in classical Hodgkin lymphoma. The assay was immunoSEQ multiplex PCR, and TCRdb's table has in-frame clones only and misses some. Of tens of thousands of clones listed, about 85% are singletons. The time point: cycle 4 day 1 (C4D1), after less than seven weeks of nivolumab. Every single patient, without exception, relapsed after autologous stem cell transplantation, and brentuximab vedotin exposure varied. The sequencing used peripheral blood mononuclear cells (PBMCs), collected before the fourth cycle of nivolumab. Receptors were obtained from a human donor with classical Hodgkin lymphoma.

This chain joins TRBV7-8 and TRBJ1-2; perhaps TRBD1 as D (6 bases). Germline CDR1 is SGHVS and CDR2 is FQNEAQ. CDR3 length: 14 amino acids. V was shortened by 1 base and J by 8 bases, with 14 bases between the two germline ends. The CDR3 nucleotides read TGTGCCAGCAGCTTAGAGGGGGGTAGGGGCGGCTACACCTTC. Translating gives CASSLEGGRGGYTF. The whole variable domain, filled in from reference TRBV7-8 and TRBJ1-2, reads GAGVSQSPRYKVAKRGQDVALRCDPISGHVSLFWYQQALGQGPEFLTYFQNEAQLDKSGLPSDRFFAERPEGSVSTLKIQRTQQEDSAVYLCASSLEGGRGGYTFGSGTRLTVV.

The J gene is TRBJ1-1, the V gene TRBV7-8, with D uncertain. Trimming pared 5 bases from V and 1 base from J, leaving 8 bases between. Germline V gene data show CDR1 as SGHVS and CDR2 as FQNEAQ. The length of the CDR3 is 13 residues. Here the CDR3 reads CASSLERNTEAFF. The CDR3 DNA is TGTGCCAGCAGCCTGGAGAGGAACACTGAAGCTTTCTTT.

This sequence joins TRBV6-4 and TRBJ2-1; 12 bases map to TRBD2. The ends lost 11 bases at V and 6 bases at J; junction bases unmatched: 8. Per the germline V gene, CDR1 is MRHNA and CDR2 is SNTAGT. This CDR3 comprises 14 residues. The CDR3 DNA sequence: TGTGCCGCCTCCCCTAGCGGGGGGGCCAATGAGCAGTTCTTC. It specifies CAASPSGGANEQFF.

V usage is TRBV6-1 and J usage is TRBJ1-6, with D possibly matching TRBD1 (5 bases). The CDR3 extends over 14 amino acids. Germline assignment: CDR1 MNHNS and CDR2 SASEGT. Trimming removed 7 bases at V and 11 bases at J, with 18 bases between. The CDR3 region has the DNA TGTGCCAGCACCAGCGGGACCAACCGTCCACCCCTCCACTTT. Translated, it gives CASTSGTNRPPLHF.

This clone was counted a single time. The chain recombines TRBV28 with TRBJ1-5, with a tentative D call TRBD1 (5 bases). Trimming stripped 5 bases from V and 6 bases from J, with 23 bases between. The CDR3 is 17 amino acids. The V gene's germline CDR1 is MDHEN and CDR2 SYDVKM. The CDR3 DNA reads as TGTGCCAGCAGTCTACGCTACCCCGGGGGTCCGGGTCAGCCCCAGCATTTT. This gives the protein CASSLRYPGGPGQPQHF.

This clone has just one count. The chain links TRBV6-5 to TRBJ1-2; D is perhaps TRBD1 (5 bases). The germline V and J ends were trimmed by 0 bases and 7 bases, with 18 bases remaining between them. This CDR3 has 16 residues. Per germline, CDR1 MNHEY and CDR2 SVGAGI. CDR3 coding DNA: TGTGCCAGCAGTTACTCGATGGGCACGGCGGGGGGTGGCTACACCTTC. Its translation is CASSYSMGTAGGGYTF.

The chain recombines TRBV6-5 with TRBJ1-4; 9 bases match TRBD1. Trimming took 6 bases from V and 8 from J; bases not matched to a gene: 4. Looked up from germline, CDR1 is MNHEY and CDR2 is SVGAGI. This CDR3 has 13 residues. The CDR3 sequence: CASSWTGDEKLFF. The DNA for the CDR3 is TGTGCCAGCAGCTGGACAGGGGACGAAAAACTGTTTTTT.

The chain employs TRBV5-6 and TRBJ2-7, with 7 nucleotides matching TRBD1. With 5 bases clipped from V and 3 bases from J, the junction kept 8 bases outside the gene matches. Germline-derived CDR1 and CDR2 are SGHDT and YYEEEE. The CDR3 is 14 amino acids. The CDR3 bases are TGTGCCAGCAGTCCGACAGGGAGCTACTACGAGCAGTACTTC. Its protein product is CASSPTGSYYEQYF.

The CDR3 nucleotides read TGTGCCTGGACCTCCGGACAAAGAACCGAGCAGTACTTC. Its translation: CAWTSGQRTEQYF. V is TRBV30 and J is TRBJ2-7; possibly TRBD1 for D (5 bases). Between the trimmed V and J ends, which lost 4 bases and 6 bases, there was a span of 16 bases. The CDR3 runs to 13 residues. Germline V CDR1 and CDR2: GTSNPN, SVGIG (reference sequence).

The gene calls are TRBV19 and TRBJ1-5; TRBD1 is a possible D gene (5 bases). The CDR3 runs to 12 residues. Germline V gene sequence: CDR1 LNHDA, CDR2 SQIVND (reference sequence). V lost 9 bases and J lost 7, with 13 bases in between. CDR3 amino acids: CASSDRIQPQHF. CDR3 bases: TGTGCCAGCAGCGACAGAATCCAGCCCCAGCATTTT.

The genes are TRBV14 and TRBJ2-1; possibly TRBD1 for D (6 bases). This CDR3 is built from 12 residues. Germline V gene sequence: CDR1 SGHDN, CDR2 FVKESK. V lost 2 bases, J lost 13 bases, and 12 bases lay in between. CDR3 DNA: TGTGCCAGCAGCCAAAGGACAGTCGTTCAGTTCTTC. It translates to CASSQRTVVQFF.

The chain carries TRBV6-5 and TRBJ2-5; 7 bases are shared with TRBD1. The CDR3 has 15 amino acids. CDR1 is MNHEY, CDR2 SVGAGI, per germline. The trim removed 6 bases at V and 5 bases at J, leaving 12 bases unmatched. As DNA, the CDR3 is TGTGCCAGCAGAAACAACAGGGGTTGGTTGGAGACCCAGTACTTC. It encodes CASRNNRGWLETQYF.

V is TRBV5-1 and J is TRBJ1-2; no clear D gene. CDR1 is SGHRS, CDR2 YFSETQ, per germline. The CDR3 covers 13 residues. V was shortened by 4 bases and J by 4 bases, with 11 bases between the two germline ends. DNA for the CDR3: TGCGCCAGCAGCATTCCCCCGGGCTATGGCTACACCTTC. Its protein is CASSIPPGYGYTF.

This chain connects TRBV27 to TRBJ2-2; possible D gene TRBD1, 6 bases. Germline CDR1 MNHEY, CDR2 SMNVEV (reference sequence). The V gene lost 5 bases and the J gene lost 8 bases, with 24 bases spanning the gap. There are 17 residues in the CDR3. DNA for the CDR3: TGTGCCAGCAGTCACCCTCACAGGGCGGTATTTCTTGGGGAGCTGTTTTTT. It is translated as CASSHPHRAVFLGELFF.

This chain connects TRBV5-1 to TRBJ2-3; D might be TRBD2 (5 bases). Germline V gene data show CDR1 as SGHRS and CDR2 as YFSETQ. CDR3 length: 15 amino acids. V was trimmed by 0 bases and J by 2 bases, leaving 10 bases between them. This chain's CDR3 is CASSLVPGNTDTQYF. CDR3 in DNA: TGCGCCAGCAGCTTGGTTCCGGGGAACACAGATACGCAGTATTTT.

For this clone: One end of the junction fails to match germline, which may point to a read error. The chain has TRBV6-5 and TRBJ2-7; D remains unclear. There are 14 residues in the CDR3. Germline-derived CDR1 and CDR2 are MNHEY and SVGAGI. The CDR3 region is CASRDPFGSYGQYF. CDR3 DNA sequence: TGTGCCAGCAGGGACCCCTTCGGCTCCTACGGGCAGTACTTC.

The rearrangement joins TRBV30 to TRBJ1-6, with D perhaps matching TRBD1 (5 bases). This CDR3 is 15 amino acids long. V was trimmed by 4 bases and J by 7 bases, leaving 17 bases between them. The germline CDR1 and CDR2 sequences are GTSNPN and SVGIG (reference sequence). CDR3 region: CAWTLARGRNSPLHF. CDR3 sequence (DNA): TGTGCCTGGACTTTGGCCCGGGGCAGGAATTCACCCCTCCACTTT.

V gene TRBV18 combines with J gene TRBJ1-2; 9 nucleotides line up with TRBD1. The junction had 7 bases not matched to a gene; V was cut back by 0 bases and J by 2 bases. The germline CDR1 and CDR2 sequences are KGHSH and LQKENI. This CDR3 comprises 17 residues. The CDR3 loop is CASSPPSIGQGNYGYTF. CDR3 bases: TGTGCCAGCTCACCACCGAGTATTGGACAGGGGAACTATGGCTACACCTTC. The complete variable domain, with remaining parts taken from reference TRBV18 and TRBJ1-2, reads NAGVMQNPRHLVRRRGQEARLRCSPMKGHSHVYWYRQLPEEGLKFMVYLQKENIIDESGMPKERFSAEFPKEGPSILRIQQVVRGDSAAYFCASSPPSIGQGNYGYTFGSGTRLTVV.

This chain links TRBV9 with TRBJ1-1; unclear D gene. The germline V gene has CDR1 SGDLS and CDR2 YYNGEE. V was cut by 0 bases and J by 4 bases, with 13 bases left in between. The CDR3 consists of 15 residues. The chain's CDR3 is CASSVVAVVGTEAFF. The DNA for the CDR3 is TGTGCCAGCAGCGTAGTCGCCGTGGTGGGCACTGAAGCTTTCTTT. Variable domain in full (rest from reference TRBV9 and TRBJ1-1): DSGVTQTPKHLITATGQRVTLRCSPRSGDLSVYWYQQSLDQGLQFLIQYYNGEERAKGNILERFSAQQFPDLHSELNLSSLELGDSALYFCASSVVAVVGTEAFFGQGTRLTVV.

The chain combines TRBV5-1 with TRBJ2-1, with 13 nucleotides matching TRBD2. This CDR3 contains 16 residues. CDR1 SGHRS and CDR2 YFSETQ come from the germline V gene. V lost 4 bases to trimming and J lost 7 bases; unmatched junction nucleotides: 8. In DNA, the CDR3 is TGCGCCAGCAGCCACGGGACTAGCGGGGTGACAAATGAGCAGTTCTTC. Residues: CASSHGTSGVTNEQFF.

The chain links TRBV6-5 to TRBJ2-2; D unresolved. V was pared by 4 bases and J by 2 bases, with 11 bases between. The CDR3 covers 15 residues. Germline lookup yields CDR1 MNHEY and CDR2 SVGAGI. The CDR3 spells CASSSNTPNTGELFF. Written as DNA, the CDR3 is TGTGCCAGCAGTTCCAACACTCCTAACACCGGGGAGCTGTTTTTT.

The gene calls are TRBV5-1 and TRBJ1-4; 9 bases line up with TRBD1. Germline V gives CDR1 SGHRS, CDR2 YFSETQ. The CDR3 length is 15 residues. The junction had 2 bases not matched to a gene; V was cut back by 0 bases and J by 5 bases. The chain's CDR3 is CASSLGDRVNEKLFF. In DNA form, the CDR3 reads TGCGCCAGCAGCTTGGGGGACAGGGTGAATGAAAAACTGTTTTTT.

The chain is built from TRBV6-4 and TRBJ1-1; D is undetermined. The V gene's germline CDR1 is MRHNA and CDR2 SNTAGT. The CDR3 runs 13 residues. The germline V and J ends were trimmed by 2 bases and 0 bases, with 4 bases remaining between them. As DNA, the CDR3 is TGTGCCAGCAGTGACACCATGAACACTGAAGCTTTCTTT. It translates to CASSDTMNTEAFF.

To note about this clone: At the DNA level, this CDR3 is encoded by other sequences in the same sample as well. The chain joins TRBV5-1 to TRBJ1-4; D is unclear. The V gene lost 0 bases and the J gene lost 0 bases, with 3 bases spanning the gap. The CDR3 spans 14 residues. The germline V gene has CDR1 SGHRS and CDR2 YFSETQ. The CDR3 bases are TGCGCCAGCAGCTTGGGTGCAACTAATGAAAAACTGTTTTTT. Translated: CASSLGATNEKLFF. The full variable domain, in which reference TRBV5-1 and TRBJ1-4 provide the parts outside the CDR3, is KAGVTQTPRYLIKTRGQQVTLSCSPISGHRSVSWYQQTPGQGLQFLFEYFSETQRNKGNFPGRFSGRQFSNSRSEMNVSTLELGDSALYLCASSLGATNEKLFFGSGTQLSVL.

This sequence joins TRBV9 and TRBJ1-4; D perhaps matches TRBD1 (5 bases). CDR1 and CDR2 (germline): SGDLS, YYNGEE. With 3 bases removed from V and 3 bases from J, the gap between germline ends came to 9 bases. The CDR3 totals 14 residues. CDR3 in DNA: TGTGCCAGCAGCGAGGGGCAGGCTAATGAAAAACTGTTTTTT. Protein sequence: CASSEGQANEKLFF. Supplemented by reference TRBV9 and TRBJ1-4, the full variable domain reads DSGVTQTPKHLITATGQRVTLRCSPRSGDLSVYWYQQSLDQGLQFLIQYYNGEERAKGNILERFSAQQFPDLHSELNLSSLELGDSALYFCASSEGQANEKLFFGSGTQLSVL.

The rearrangement uses TRBV12-5 and TRBJ2-7, with 7 bases identical to TRBD1. Per germline, CDR1 LGHNT and CDR2 FRNRAP. The CDR3 extends over 13 amino acids. The trim removed 6 bases at V and 3 bases at J, leaving 5 bases unmatched. CDR3 DNA: TGTGCTAGTGGGGCGCAGGGGGTCTACGAGCAGTACTTC. The encoded protein is CASGAQGVYEQYF.

This chain connects TRBV6-1 to TRBJ2-3; 8 nucleotides align to TRBD1. Germline CDR1 is MNHNS and CDR2 is SASEGT. V was pared by 4 bases and J by 5 bases, with 5 bases of the junction left unmatched. This CDR3 has 14 residues. The CDR3, as DNA: TGTGCCAGCAGTGGGCAGGGGGCTAGAGATACGCAGTATTTT. Translating gives CASSGQGARDTQYF.

This clone was found once. The V gene is TRBV7-9, the J gene TRBJ2-7, with D possibly being TRBD1 or TRBD2 (5 bases each). Deletions cut 4 bases from V and 3 bases from J, with 13 bases between. The CDR3 sequence is 14 residues long. In germline, CDR1 is SEHNR, CDR2 FQNEAQ (reference sequence). DNA for the CDR3: TGTGCCAGCAGCTCTCGGGACGAGGGCTACGAGCAGTACTTC. This sequence encodes CASSSRDEGYEQYF.

The chain employs TRBV4-1 and TRBJ2-2, with 12 bases that match TRBD2. This CDR3 comprises 18 residues. CDR1 and CDR2 from the germline V gene are MGHRA and YSYEKL. After removal of 0 bases from V and 5 bases from J, the junction contained 7 bases not matched to a gene. The CDR3 sequence is CASSQEPLAGGGTGELFF. CDR3 bases: TGCGCCAGCAGCCAAGAGCCACTAGCGGGGGGAGGGACCGGGGAGCTGTTTTTT.